The rows below give T cell receptor beta chains drawn from one sample of a study of blood T cell repertoires in COVID-19. Method: immunoSEQ multiplex PCR; TCRdb's copy keeps in-frame clones and lacks some. The sample consists of some 46,000 clones, around nine tenths of them appearing once. The sequencing input was peripheral blood. These receptors were obtained from a middle-aged man with acute or convalescent COVID-19. The CDR3 runs from the conserved cysteine through the conserved F or W. A D gene is named only where the DNA matches it firmly. The size of a clone is reported for some rows only, either as once, few or many, or as a class for expanded clones.

v_call: TRBV7-2; clone_size: -; j_call: TRBJ1-1; d_call: -; cdr3_nt: TGTGCCAGCAGTGTTCGGAGGAACACTGAAGCTTTCTTT; cdr3_aa: CASSVRRNTEAFF
v_call: TRBV23-1; clone_size: -; j_call: TRBJ1-2; d_call: -; cdr3_nt: TGCGCCAGCAGTCACCGCCCAGGGTGGCCTTCGCTGTTCTATGGCTACACCTTC; cdr3_aa: CASSHRPGWPSLFYGYTF
v_call: TRBV29-1; clone_size: once; j_call: TRBJ1-6; d_call: -; cdr3_nt: TGCAGCGGGGGGGGGCTTACCGGCGTCGGCTCCTATAATTCACCCCTCCACTTT; cdr3_aa: CSGGGLTGVGSYNSPLHF
v_call: TRBV5-6; clone_size: -; j_call: TRBJ2-7; d_call: -; cdr3_nt: TGTGCCAGCAGCTTTCGGGAAACTGGAACCTACGAGCAGTACTTC; cdr3_aa: CASSFRETGTYEQYF
v_call: TRBV7-2; clone_size: -; j_call: TRBJ1-2; d_call: -; cdr3_nt: TGTGCCAGCAGCTCGAACTATGGCTACACCTTC; cdr3_aa: CASSSNYGYTF
v_call: TRBV7-2; clone_size: -; j_call: TRBJ2-7; d_call: -; cdr3_nt: TGTGCCAGCAGCTTATATCCGGGTTCCTACGAGCAGTACTTC; cdr3_aa: CASSLYPGSYEQYF
v_call: TRBV19; clone_size: -; j_call: TRBJ2-2; d_call: TRBD2; cdr3_nt: TGTGCCAGCGGGGGGGAGACTACCGGGGAGCTGTTTTTT; cdr3_aa: CASGGETTGELFF
v_call: TRBV5-1; clone_size: -; j_call: TRBJ1-2; d_call: -; cdr3_nt: TGCGCCAGCAGCCCAGCTTCAGGGGAGAGGAACTATGGCTACACCTTC; cdr3_aa: CASSPASGERNYGYTF
v_call: TRBV7-2; clone_size: -; j_call: TRBJ2-7; d_call: TRBD1; cdr3_nt: TGTGCCAGCAGCCCAGCACCGGGACAGTCCTACGAGCAGTACTTC; cdr3_aa: CASSPAPGQSYEQYF
v_call: TRBV6-6; clone_size: -; j_call: TRBJ1-4; d_call: -; cdr3_nt: TGTGCCAGCAGTCCCAACAGGGAAATTAATGAAAAACTGTTTTTT; cdr3_aa: CASSPNREINEKLFF
v_call: TRBV27; clone_size: -; j_call: TRBJ1-6; d_call: -; cdr3_nt: TGTGCCAGCAGTAGGACTCAGAGCTCCTATAATTCACCCCTCCACTTT; cdr3_aa: CASSRTQSSYNSPLHF
v_call: TRBV4-1; clone_size: -; j_call: TRBJ2-1; d_call: TRBD2; cdr3_nt: TGCGCCAGCAGCCAAGATCCAGGACTAGGGTCTGGTGAGCAGTTCTTC; cdr3_aa: CASSQDPGLGSGEQFF
v_call: TRBV2; clone_size: -; j_call: TRBJ1-5; d_call: TRBD1; cdr3_nt: TGTGCCAGCCATAATCCGGGGGCCGAGGGGGCCAATCAGCCCCAGCATTTT; cdr3_aa: CASHNPGAEGANQPQHF
v_call: TRBV18; clone_size: -; j_call: TRBJ2-6; d_call: -; cdr3_nt: TGTGCCAGCTCACCAAAAAAACAGGGCGGTAGCTCTGGGGCCAACGTCCTGACTTTC; cdr3_aa: CASSPKKQGGSSGANVLTF
v_call: TRBV5-1; clone_size: -; j_call: TRBJ2-3; d_call: -; cdr3_nt: TGCGCCAGCACCGTAGGGGACACTAGAGATACGCAGTATTTT; cdr3_aa: CASTVGDTRDTQYF
v_call: TRBV5-1; clone_size: -; j_call: TRBJ1-1; d_call: -; cdr3_nt: TGCGCCAGCAGCTTCGACAGGCGCTCCGAAGCTTTCTTT; cdr3_aa: CASSFDRRSEAFF
v_call: TRBV12-3/TRBV12-4; clone_size: -; j_call: TRBJ2-2; d_call: -; cdr3_nt: TGTGCCGCGGGACTGACGAACACCGGGGAGCTGTTTTTT; cdr3_aa: CAAGLTNTGELFF
v_call: TRBV30; clone_size: -; j_call: TRBJ1-5; d_call: TRBD1; cdr3_nt: TGTGCCTGGAGTCTAGGGACAGGGGATCAGCCCCAGCATTTT; cdr3_aa: CAWSLGTGDQPQHF